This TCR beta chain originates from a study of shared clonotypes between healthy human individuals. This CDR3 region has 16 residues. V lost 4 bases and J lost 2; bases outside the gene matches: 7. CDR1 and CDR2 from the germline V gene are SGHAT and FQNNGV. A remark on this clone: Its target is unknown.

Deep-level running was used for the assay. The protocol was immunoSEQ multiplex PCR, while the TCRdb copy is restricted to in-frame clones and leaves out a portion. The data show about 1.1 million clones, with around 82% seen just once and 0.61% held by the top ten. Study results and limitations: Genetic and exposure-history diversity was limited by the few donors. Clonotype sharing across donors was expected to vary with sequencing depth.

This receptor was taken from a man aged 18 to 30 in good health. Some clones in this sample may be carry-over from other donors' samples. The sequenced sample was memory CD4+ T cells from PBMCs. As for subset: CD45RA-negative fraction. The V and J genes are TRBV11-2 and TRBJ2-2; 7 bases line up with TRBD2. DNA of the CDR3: TGTGCCAGCAGCTCGAATCCGGGGGGAAACACCGGGGAGCTGTTTTTT. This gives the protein CASSSNPGGNTGELFF.